This TCR beta chain was captured by sequencing in a study of shared clonotypes between healthy human individuals. The assay used deep level. Some clones are missing from TCRdb's copy, which holds only in-frame ones; the method was immunoSEQ multiplex PCR. The sample holds about 2 million clones, roughly 95% seen once. This clone was counted a few times. The antigen is undetermined. CDR1 is SGHTA and CDR2 is FQGTGA in the germline V gene. Trimming took off 2 bases at V and 3 bases at J, with 13 bases between the two ends. This CDR3 is 15 amino acids long. Donors, healthy HIV-negative adults, lacked recent acute infections or vaccinations. CD4+ cell separation produced CD45RA+ naive and CD45RA-negative memory subsets. Broader study findings: Sequencing of the sorted subsets was shown by rarefaction to be incomplete despite large depth.

The chain couples TRBV7-3 to TRBJ1-1; no reliable D call. The receptor comes from a man between 18 and 29 years old in good health. Sequencing used naive CD4+ T cells sorted from blood. Subset: CD45RA+ positively selected. CDR3 coding DNA: TGTGCCAGCAGCTTAGAGGCAGGCAAGCACACTGAAGCTTTCTTT. This codes for CASSLEAGKHTEAFF.